This T cell receptor beta chain was sequenced in a study of shared clonotypes between healthy human individuals. Study in general: With ages of 18 to 49, the donors were two women and a few men. CD8 memory received one plate per donor, CD8 naive two, CD4 memory three and CD4 naive three.

Trimming took 3 bases from V and 0 from J, leaving 14 bases between them. Germline V lookup: CDR1 LGHNA, CDR2 YNFKEQ. CDR3 length: 17 residues. In the authors' workflow: Filtering of immunoSEQ junctional sequences could not match full-length read filtering. The repertoire was sequenced with immunoSEQ multiplex PCR; TCRdb's copy has only in-frame clones and lacks some. V and J calls and clone size are given by that table; D and trimming were obtained from the DNA. Found here are 1 million to 1.2 million clones, 70% to 85% of them singletons; the top ten hold 0.89%. The rearrangement joins TRBV4-2 to TRBJ2-2, with TRBD1 as a possible D gene (7 bases). The origin of this receptor is a young man in good health. Some clones in this sample may be carry-over from other donors' samples. Sequencing used memory CD4+ T cells from PBMCs. Subset in this sample: CD45RA-negative fraction. The chain's CDR3 is CASSHRGGTANTGELFF. DNA for the CDR3: TGTGCCAGCAGCCACCGAGGGGGGACAGCGAACACCGGGGAGCTGTTTTTT.